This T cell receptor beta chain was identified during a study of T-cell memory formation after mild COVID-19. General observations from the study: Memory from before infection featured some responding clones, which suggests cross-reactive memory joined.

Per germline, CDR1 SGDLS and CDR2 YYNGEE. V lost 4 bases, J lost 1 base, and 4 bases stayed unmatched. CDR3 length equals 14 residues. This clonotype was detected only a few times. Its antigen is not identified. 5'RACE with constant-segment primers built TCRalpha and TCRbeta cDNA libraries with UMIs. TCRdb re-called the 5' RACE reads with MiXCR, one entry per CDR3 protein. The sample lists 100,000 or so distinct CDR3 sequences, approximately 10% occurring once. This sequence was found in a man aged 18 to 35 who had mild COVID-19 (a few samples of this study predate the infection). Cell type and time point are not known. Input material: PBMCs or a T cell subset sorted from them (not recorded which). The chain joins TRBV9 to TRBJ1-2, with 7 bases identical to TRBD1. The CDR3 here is CASSTGQINYGYTF. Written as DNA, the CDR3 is TGTGCCAGCAGCACGGGACAGATTAACTATGGCTACACCTTC.